This passage covers 5 T cell receptor beta chains from one sample sequenced in a study of cytomegalovirus exposure and HLA in healthy donors. Method: immunoSEQ multiplex PCR; TCRdb's copy keeps in-frame clones and lacks some. The sample has 130,000 to 150,000 clones, 80% to 95% seen once. Material for sequencing was PBMCs. These receptors all stem from a man between 18 and 29 years old in good health and CMV-seronegative.

This clone was recorded only once. V usage is TRBV27 and J usage is TRBJ2-2, with D possibly TRBD1 on 5 matching bases. The V and J ends lost 7 bases and 1 base respectively, with 10 bases between them. CDR3 length: 14 amino acids. Germline V gene data show CDR1 as MNHEY and CDR2 as SMNVEV (reference sequence). The CDR3, as DNA: TGTGCCAGCAAATTCAGGGAGAACACCGGGGAGCTGTTTTTT. This gives the protein CASKFRENTGELFF.

The chain is built from TRBV29-1 and TRBJ1-1; maybe TRBD1 (6 bases). Germline values: CDR1 SQVTM, CDR2 ANQGSEA. The CDR3 totals 13 residues. With 1 base removed from V and 2 bases from J, the gap between germline ends came to 8 bases. The CDR3 protein is CSVEGQANTEAFF. CDR3 DNA sequence: TGCAGCGTTGAAGGACAGGCTAACACTGAAGCTTTCTTT.

Points on this clone: Within the sample, other DNA sequences also encode this same CDR3. The chain joins TRBV9 to TRBJ2-5; no clear D. V was shortened by 2 bases and J by 5 bases, with 10 bases between the two germline ends. The germline gives CDR1 SGDLS, CDR2 YYNGEE. This CDR3 is built from 13 residues. The CDR3 DNA reads TGTGCCAGCAGCGTCGTTTCGGGTGAGACCCAGTACTTC. This codes for CASSVVSGETQYF.

This chain joins TRBV5-1 and TRBJ2-5; 12 bases are a match to TRBD1. CDR1 and CDR2 (germline): SGHRS, YFSETQ. Trimming removed 0 bases from V and 5 bases from J; junction bases left unmatched: 14. The CDR3 has 19 residues. The CDR3 loop is CASSLAGWAGDRGQETQYF. Here the CDR3 DNA reads TGCGCCAGCAGCTTGGCTGGATGGGCCGGGGACAGGGGGCAGGAGACCCAGTACTTC.

The chain employs TRBV6-5 and TRBJ2-5, with D perhaps TRBD2 (6 bases). This CDR3 comprises 16 residues. In germline, CDR1 is MNHEY, CDR2 SVGAGI. The V end lost 0 bases, the J end lost 1 base, and 12 bases lay between the germline ends. This CDR3 reads CASSYSSGRSQETQYF. CDR3 sequence (DNA): TGTGCCAGCAGTTACTCGAGCGGGCGGTCCCAAGAGACCCAGTACTTC.